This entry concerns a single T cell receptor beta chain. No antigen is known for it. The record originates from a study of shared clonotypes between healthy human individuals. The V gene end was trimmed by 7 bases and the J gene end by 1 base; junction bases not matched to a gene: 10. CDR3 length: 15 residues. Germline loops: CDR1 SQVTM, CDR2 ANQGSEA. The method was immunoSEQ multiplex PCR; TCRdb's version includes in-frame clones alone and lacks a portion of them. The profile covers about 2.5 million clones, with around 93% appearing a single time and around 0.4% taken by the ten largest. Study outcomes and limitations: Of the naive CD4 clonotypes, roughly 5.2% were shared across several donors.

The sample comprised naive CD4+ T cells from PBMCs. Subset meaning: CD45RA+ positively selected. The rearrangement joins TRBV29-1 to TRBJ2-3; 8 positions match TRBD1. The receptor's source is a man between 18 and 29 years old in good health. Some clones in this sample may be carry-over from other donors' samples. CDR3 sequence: CSASTGARGTDTQYF. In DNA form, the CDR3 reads TGCAGCGCATCGACAGGGGCTAGGGGCACAGATACGCAGTATTTT.